Listed below are T cell receptor beta chains from one sample, sequenced in a study of cytomegalovirus exposure and HLA in healthy donors. This table comes from immunoSEQ multiplex PCR, and its TCRdb copy is limited to in-frame clones, with some not included. Of around 92,000 clones in the sample, over 60% are singletons; the top ten hold roughly 8.4%. Source material: PBMCs. These receptors came from a human donor in good health. Each CDR3 is given with its conserved first and last residue. Each record gives: CDR3 length, V gene, J gene, D gene, clone size, CDR3 DNA, CDR3 protein. The D gene is left open where the match is weak. Size is stated for part of the rows, as once, few or many counts, or as a class when the clone is expanded.

>16|TRBV5-1|TRBJ1-2|TRBD1|few
TGCGCCAGCAGCTTATTAGGGCAGGGGGTCCTCTATGGCTACACCTTC
CASSLLGQGVLYGYTF
>14|TRBV2|TRBJ2-7|NA|once
TGTGCCAGCAGGCTGACGGGGGAATTCTACGAGCAGTACTTC
CASRLTGEFYEQYF
>14|TRBV30|TRBJ2-3|TRBD2|NA
TGTGCCTGGAATTTTGCGGGAGGGCCCGATACGCAGTATTTT
CAWNFAGGPDTQYF
>14|TRBV6-5|TRBJ1-2|NA|few
TGTGCCAGCAGTTACGCATGGGGGGACTATGGCTACACCTTC
CASSYAWGDYGYTF
>14|TRBV5-1|TRBJ1-2|NA|once
TGCGCCAGCAGCTTGGACGACAACCGCTATGGCTACACCTTC
CASSLDDNRYGYTF
>12|TRBV14|TRBJ1-1|NA|NA
TGTGCCAGCAGCCTAGGGACACCTGAAGCTTTCTTT
CASSLGTPEAFF
>15|TRBV7-9|TRBJ2-3|TRBD2|few
TGTGCCAGCAGCCTTCCGGGACTAGGGGAGGATACGCAGTATTTT
CASSLPGLGEDTQYF
>15|TRBV5-1|TRBJ2-5|NA|NA
TGCGCCAGCAGCTTGGGGGGCAGATCAGATGAGACCCAGTACTTC
CASSLGGRSDETQYF
>15|TRBV6-6|TRBJ1-2|TRBD1|few
TGTGCCAGCAGGGGGGGACAGAGAAATAACTATGGCTACACCTTC
CASRGGQRNNYGYTF
>17|TRBV5-1|TRBJ1-2|TRBD1|NA
TGCGCCAGCAAGGGAGGGGATCGACAGGGGGAATTGAAGGGCTACACCTTC
CASKGGDRQGELKGYTF
>16|TRBV27|TRBJ2-6|NA|NA
TGTGCCAGCAGTCCACTCCTCCCAACTGGGGCCAACGTCCTGACTTTC
CASSPLLPTGANVLTF
>16|TRBV5-4|TRBJ2-1|NA|NA
TGTGCCAGCAGCCGGAGGGGGGGTCCCTTCTACAATGAGCAGTTCTTC
CASSRRGGPFYNEQFF
>16|TRBV10-3|TRBJ1-3|NA|NA
TGTGCCATCAGTGAGACAGGACAGTCCTCTGGAAACACCATATATTTT
CAISETGQSSGNTIYF
>11|TRBV6-5|TRBJ1-2|NA|once
TGTGCCAGTGGGGCCGGCTATGGCTACACCTTC
CASGAGYGYTF
>15|TRBV7-9|TRBJ2-2|NA|NA
TGTGCCAGCAGCTGGACACTAAAGAACACCGGGGAGCTGTTTTTT
CASSWTLKNTGELFF
>15|TRBV5-1|TRBJ2-1|TRBD2|NA
TGCGCCAGCAGCTTGCGGGGGGGGCTTGTCTATGAGCAGTTCTTC
CASSLRGGLVYEQFF
>12|TRBV2|TRBJ1-2|NA|NA
TGTGCCAGCAGCCCCGGGACACGTGGCTACACCTTC
CASSPGTRGYTF
>15|TRBV4-3|TRBJ2-1|NA|few
TGCGCCAGCAGCCAAGCACGGGGGTCCTACAATGAGCAGTTCTTC
CASSQARGSYNEQFF
>15|TRBV5-4|TRBJ1-2|NA|NA
TGTGCCAGCAGCTTCCCCAGGGGTATAAACTATGGCTACACCTTC
CASSFPRGINYGYTF
>16|TRBV5-4|TRBJ2-7|TRBD2|NA
TGTGCCAGCAGCTCGGGACTAGCGGGGCTTACCTACGAGCAGTACTTC
CASSSGLAGLTYEQYF
>17|TRBV5-1|TRBJ2-1|NA|NA
TGCGCCAGCAGCTTGGAGTCGGGGACTCCTCTTATAGATGAGCAGTTCTTC
CASSLESGTPLIDEQFF
>15|TRBV27|TRBJ2-4|NA|NA
TGTGCCAGCAGACTCCGCCCCAGGGTCGAAAACATTCAGTACTTC
CASRLRPRVENIQYF
>18|TRBV25-1|TRBJ2-3|NA|NA
TGTGCCAGCAGTGAATCAACCCCCCTCCCGGTCGGGACAGATACGCAGTATTTT
CASSESTPLPVGTDTQYF
>13|TRBV5-1|TRBJ1-1|NA|NA
TGCGCCAGCAGCTTACCGGGGTTCACTGAAGCTTTCTTT
CASSLPGFTEAFF
>15|TRBV6-5|TRBJ2-7|TRBD1|NA
TGTGCCAGCAGTTACTGGGACAGGGGATCCTACGAGCAGTACTTC
CASSYWDRGSYEQYF
>15|TRBV5-4|TRBJ2-7|NA|few
TGTGCCAGCAGCTTGGATAGTCGGTTCGGCTACGAGCAGTACTTC
CASSLDSRFGYEQYF
>12|TRBV5-1|TRBJ2-2|NA|NA
TGCGCCAGCAGCTCTGAGGCCGGGGAGCTGTTTTTT
CASSSEAGELFF
>15|TRBV10-3|TRBJ1-3|NA|NA
TGTGCCATCAGTGAGTGGCTGAACTCTGGAAACACCATATATTTT
CAISEWLNSGNTIYF
>16|TRBV4-2|TRBJ2-5|TRBD1|once
TGTGCCAGCAGCCAAGATGGGACGGGACAGCAAGAGACCCAGTACTTC
CASSQDGTGQQETQYF
>14|TRBV5-1|TRBJ2-2|NA|NA
TGCGCCAGCTCAGTACAGGGAAACACCGGGGAGCTGTTTTTT
CASSVQGNTGELFF
>15|TRBV11-2|TRBJ2-1|TRBD2|NA
TGTGCCAGCAGCTTAACGCTAGCGGAATCCAATGAGCAGTTCTTC
CASSLTLAESNEQFF
>18|TRBV21-1|TRBJ1-6|NA|NA
TGTGCCAGCAGCAAAGAGGGGATGGGGGACAGGGCTAATTCACCCCTCCACTTT
CASSKEGMGDRANSPLHF
>12|TRBV29-1|TRBJ1-2|NA|NA
TGCAGCGTTGAAGGACAGGAAGGCGGCTACACCTTC
CSVEGQEGGYTF
>15|TRBV10-3|TRBJ1-2|NA|few
TGTGCCATCAGTGAGTCGGGACTTTCTAACTATGGCTACACCTTC
CAISESGLSNYGYTF
>15|TRBV7-8|TRBJ2-6|NA|NA
TGTGCCAGCAGCTTAGGGCCCCCGGGGGCCAACGTCCTGACTTTC
CASSLGPPGANVLTF
>13|TRBV10-1|TRBJ2-1|NA|NA
TGCGCCAGCAGTGTACAGGGATACAATGAGCAGTTCTTC
CASSVQGYNEQFF
>15|TRBV30|TRBJ1-1|NA|NA
TGTGCCTGGAGTGTGTGGGGGGGCGCGGAGACTGAAGCTTTCTTT
CAWSVWGGAETEAFF
>15|TRBV10-3|TRBJ1-2|TRBD1|once
TGTGCCATCAGGAGGGACAGGGGGGAATTCTATGGCTACACCTTC
CAIRRDRGEFYGYTF
>14|TRBV10-3|TRBJ1-2|TRBD1|NA
TGTGCCATCAGTGACAGACAGGGGGCGTTTGGCTACACCTTC
CAISDRQGAFGYTF
>15|TRBV6-4|TRBJ2-3|NA|NA
TGTGCCAGCAGTGACGGGGCCGTTAGCACAGATACGCAGTATTTT
CASSDGAVSTDTQYF
>15|TRBV6-1|TRBJ2-7|NA|few
TGTGCCAGCAGTAACTATCTCTCGGTGCTGTACGAGCAGTACTTC
CASSNYLSVLYEQYF
>13|TRBV5-1|TRBJ2-7|NA|NA
TGCGCCAGCACCCGACAGCTGGGCCGCGAGCAGTACTTC
CASTRQLGREQYF
>15|TRBV5-1|TRBJ2-1|TRBD2|NA
TGCGCCAGCAGCTTGGCGGCTAGCGGGTACAATGAGCAGTTCTTC
CASSLAASGYNEQFF
>13|TRBV7-6|TRBJ2-7|NA|NA
TGTGCCAGCAGCTTAGCCGTCGGGTACGAGCAGTACTTC
CASSLAVGYEQYF
>15|TRBV5-1|TRBJ1-1|NA|NA
TGCGCCAGCAGCGCGAGACAGTTGATGAACACTGAAGCTTTCTTT
CASSARQLMNTEAFF
>13|TRBV27|TRBJ2-5|NA|NA
TGTGCCAGCACTACCCTGAACCAAGAGACCCAGTACTTC
CASTTLNQETQYF
>14|TRBV29-1|TRBJ2-3|NA|NA
TGCAGCGTTGTGCCCAGGGTCAGCACAGATACGCAGTATTTT
CSVVPRVSTDTQYF
>11|TRBV2|TRBJ1-2|NA|NA
TGTGCCAGCAGTGACAGGGGTGGCTACACCTTC
CASSDRGGYTF
>14|TRBV6-5|TRBJ1-2|TRBD1|NA
TGTGCCAGCAAAGTAGGGACAGGGGTGGATGGCTACACCTTC
CASKVGTGVDGYTF
>15|TRBV27|TRBJ1-1|TRBD1|NA
TGTGCCAGCACGACCCGGGACAGCCTGAACACTGAAGCTTTCTTT
CASTTRDSLNTEAFF
>13|TRBV29-1|TRBJ2-7|TRBD1|NA
TGCAGCGTTCAACGGGACAGGGTTGACGAGCAGTACTTC
CSVQRDRVDEQYF
>14|TRBV19|TRBJ1-2|TRBD1|NA
TGTGCCAGTAGTACCACAGGGGGCTTTTATGGCTACACCTTC
CASSTTGGFYGYTF
>16|TRBV7-9|TRBJ1-6|NA|few
TGTGCCAGCAGAAGAGGAACAGGGCCGATTGGTTCACCCCTCCACTTT
CASRRGTGPIGSPLHF
>12|TRBV6-1|TRBJ1-5|NA|NA
TGTGCCAGCAGTGAAGGGGCAGCTCCCCAGCATTTT
CASSEGAAPQHF
>15|TRBV27|TRBJ2-7|TRBD1|NA
TGTGCCAGCAGTTTTAGGACAGGGAGCTCCTACGAGCAGTACTTC
CASSFRTGSSYEQYF
>14|TRBV6-6|TRBJ1-1|NA|few
TGTGCCAGCAGTTACTCGAGGATGGACACTGAAGCTTTCTTT
CASSYSRMDTEAFF
>14|TRBV6-1|TRBJ1-1|TRBD1|NA
TGTGCCAGCAGTGCAACAGGGGGGAACACTGAAGCTTTCTTT
CASSATGGNTEAFF
>13|TRBV5-1|TRBJ2-3|NA|NA
TGCGCCAGCAGCTGGGCCCCCACAGATACGCAGTATTTT
CASSWAPTDTQYF
>15|TRBV19|TRBJ2-1|TRBD2|NA
TGTGCCAGTACCCCCCGGGGGACTACCTACAATGAGCAGTTCTTC
CASTPRGTTYNEQFF
>15|TRBV2|TRBJ2-2|TRBD1|NA
TGTGCCAGCAGGCAGACAGGGGGCCACACCGGGGAGCTGTTTTTT
CASRQTGGHTGELFF